This entry concerns a single T cell receptor (beta chain). What antigen it recognizes has not been identified. No clone much larger than this one lies a single base away; base qualities are absent. Library preparation was by 5' RACE. Sequencing took place on an Illumina HiSeq 2000. Template switching added a universal primer binding site, and the final cDNA carried a unique molecular identifier that allowed TCR cDNA molecules to be counted accurately. First-strand cDNA for TCR alpha and beta chains was synthesized from specific primers in the conserved constant-segment region. To control for contamination, each cDNA library was double barcoded with a SMART-Mk sample barcode plus Illumina barcodes. TruSeq adapter sequences, together with Illumina sample barcodes, were added in two successive PCR steps. Sequencing of the TCR alpha and beta cDNA libraries was done on the Illumina HiSeq platform using custom primers. On the study's bioinformatics: Raw reads were processed with MiGEC to extract unique molecular identifiers, and MiXCR was used to determine CDR3 positions. For each individual, recombination models were inferred using an EM algorithm with the repgenHMM and IGoR tools. Shared clonotypes were analyzed with the tcR package in R, and sharing was normalized by the product of cloneset sizes. To study raw recombination without the effects of thymic and clonal selection, out-of-frame nonproductive sequences were analyzed. The public sequencing data were trimmed at Q25 with fastp and processed into clonotypes with MiXCR by TCRdb, which kept only in-frame beta chains. Entries that share a CDR3 protein sequence are merged under the most common genes and DNA. Here the V and J calls rest on TCRdb's processing, not on the authors' analysis. The sample table shows 450,000 to 650,000 distinct CDR3 sequences, and roughly 9.5% are seen once. Around 3% of the sample is taken by the ten largest.

All donors were healthy Caucasians. Three pairs of female monozygotic twins, all aged roughly 18 to 29 years, made up the twin cohort. RNA for TCR libraries was isolated from peripheral blood mononuclear cells. Per the germline V gene, SGHVS is the CDR1 and FNYEAQ is the CDR2. Inclusive of the bounding cysteine and phenylalanine, the CDR3 is 14 residues long. Of all the DNA, just the CDR3 is kept, 42 bases in frame from base 1. The junction shows trimming of 6 bases on V and 3 bases on J, and the gene matches do not reach 4 bases of it. The sample is drawn from a study of identical twins (dated by TCRdb to the mid-2010s). With regard to the full study: To test whether fetal clonotypes persist, the study used deep sequencing on TCR alpha and beta repertoires from monozygotic twins, unrelated adults of various ages, and cord blood. To rule out contamination, replicate twin experiments were performed at different times with different library preparation protocols. General findings and caveats noted by the study authors: A weaker excess of twin sharing was found in beta out-of-frame sequences because the signal-to-noise ratio was lowered by fewer shared sequences. Zero-insertion analyses could be partly confounded by invariant T cells such as MAIT and iNKT, though diverse VJ usage argued against such confounding for most clonotypes. Compared with coincidental sharing between unrelated individuals, out-of-frame TCR alpha sequences shared between twins showed an excess of sequences with low generation probability. Fewer insertions were carried by abundant cord blood beta clonotypes; a weaker similar trend was observed in young adult naive repertoires, while no such trend was observed in memory repertoires. Because the same donors could not be followed over many years, the conclusions relied on cross-sectional statistical analysis. In monozygotic twins, out-of-frame TCR alpha sharing was systematically underestimated by recombination models, although the models agreed with sharing between unrelated individuals.

In addition, the sample was reused for a study of yellow fever vaccine responses in identical twins. The second study's paper adds: According to the authors, the vaccine-induced T cell response in identical twins seemed to be partly convergent and partly specific to each individual. The study precisely tracked vaccine-responding T cell clones in identical twins.

What was sequenced was PBMCs. The rearranged segments are TRBV7-6 and TRBJ2-2, with TRBD1 matching 7 junction bases. The sequence was obtained from a woman aged 18-29 years in good health. The CDR3 has the sequence CASSPGQYTGELFF. In nucleotide form, the sequence is TGTGCCAGCAGTCCGGGACAGTACACCGGGGAGCTGTTTTTT.